The 9 T cell receptor beta chains below come from one sample, sequenced in a study of T-cell reconstitution after alpha-beta-depleted transplantation in children. It was with unique molecular identifiers that the TCRbeta library was prepared. TCRdb ran MiXCR on the PCR reads and lists one entry per CDR3 protein. The table shows around 120,000 distinct CDR3 sequences, with more than 20% occurring only once. This sample comprised PBMCs, mostly from graft donor cells, obtained 180 days after TCRalphabeta/CD19-depleted stem cell transplant. The receptors derive from a male patient between 2 and 15 years old who had a stem cell transplant for chronic granulomatous disease, so the T cells may come from the graft donor.

A word on this clonotype: Mismatch with germline at one junction end may stem from a read error. CDR3 coding DNA: TGTACCAGCAGTTCCGACAAGAAGCACAATAACTACAATGAGCAGTTCTTC. Translated, it gives CTSSSDKKHNNYNEQFF. The V gene is TRBV2, the J gene TRBJ2-1; D is unclear. Germline V lookup: CDR1 SNHLY, CDR2 FYNNEI. The length of the CDR3 is 17 residues. The whole variable domain, remainder taken from reference TRBV2 and TRBJ2-1, is EPEVTQTPSHQVTQMGQEVILRCVPISNHLYFYWYRQILGQKVEFLVSFYNNEISEKSEIFDDQFSVERPDGSNFTLKIRSTKLEDSAMYFCTSSSDKKHNNYNEQFFGPGTRLTVL.

This clonotype was seen a handful of times. The chain carries TRBV12-3 or TRBV12-4 and TRBJ2-7, with 9 bases fitting TRBD1. The CDR3 totals 15 residues. Trimming cost V 3 bases and J 5 bases; bases outside gene matches: 8. CDR3 amino acids: CASSLLPGQGNEQYF. CDR3 sequence (DNA): TGTGCCAGCAGTTTGTTACCGGGACAGGGTAACGAGCAGTACTTC.

This clonotype was observed at least ten times. The V gene is TRBV20-1, the J gene TRBJ2-1; the match to TRBD2 covers 10 bases. Germline loops: CDR1 DFQATT, CDR2 SNEGSKA (reference sequence). The CDR3 is 13 residues long. J lost 8 bases, V lost 2 bases, and 3 bases had no gene match. CDR3 bases: TGCAGTGCTAGACTAGCGGGAGTATATGAGCAGTTCTTC. Its translation: CSARLAGVYEQFF.

This clonotype came up a few times. The genes are TRBV5-5 and TRBJ2-2; 12 bases are a match to TRBD2. Germline V gene lookup returns CDR1 SGHKS and CDR2 YYEKEE (reference sequence). The CDR3 runs 17 residues. V lost 0 bases to trimming and J lost 4 bases; unmatched junction nucleotides: 4. CDR3 nucleotide sequence: TGTGCCAGCAGCTTGGCCCTGACTAGCGGGAGCACCGGGGAGCTGTTTTTT. Encoded protein: CASSLALTSGSTGELFF.

The chain has TRBV2 and TRBJ2-1, with D hard to call. The V gene lost 4 bases and the J gene lost 9 bases, with 13 bases spanning the gap. The germline gives CDR1 SNHLY, CDR2 FYNNEI. CDR3 size: 13 residues. The CDR3 loop is CASSGFYLGEQFF. For the CDR3, the DNA is TGTGCCAGCAGTGGTTTCTATCTGGGTGAGCAGTTCTTC.

This clonotype showed up just a few times. This chain connects TRBV12-3 or TRBV12-4 to TRBJ2-6; D not certain. The CDR3 contains 15 residues. With 1 base removed from V and 2 bases from J, the gap between germline ends came to 6 bases. The CDR3, as DNA: TGTGCCAGCAGTTTAGTCGTCCCTGGGGCCAACGTCCTGACTTTC. Translating it yields CASSLVVPGANVLTF.

The sample holds a few counts of this clonotype. The rearrangement links TRBV7-9 to TRBJ2-7; 9 bases match TRBD1. The CDR3 is 14 amino acids. The trim removed 4 bases at V and 2 bases at J, leaving 3 bases unmatched. Germline CDR1 reads SEHNR; CDR2 reads FQNEAQ (reference sequence). In DNA form, the CDR3 reads TGTGCCAGCAGCTACGGGACAGGGACCTACGAGCAGTACTTC. Amino acid sequence: CASSYGTGTYEQYF.

V is TRBV15 and J is TRBJ2-1; 7 bases line up with TRBD2. CDR3 length equals 15 residues. The ends lost 9 bases at V and 4 bases at J; junction bases unmatched: 12. Germline V gene data show CDR1 as LNHNV and CDR2 as YYDKDF (reference sequence). The CDR3 DNA is TGTGCCACTCAGTCGGGGACTAATAGATACAATGAGCAGTTCTTC. Translating gives CATQSGTNRYNEQFF.

This chain links TRBV27 with TRBJ2-3; D may be TRBD2 (6 bases). Germline loops: CDR1 MNHEY, CDR2 SMNVEV (reference sequence). The V and J ends lost 5 bases and 4 bases respectively, with 13 bases between them. CDR3 length: 14 residues. This chain's CDR3 is CASSTGGAADTQYF. CDR3 bases: TGTGCCAGCAGTACCGGGGGTGCGGCAGATACGCAGTATTTT.